This entry lists 16 T cell receptor beta chains sequenced from one sample in a study of control samples from healthy donors and cancer patients. TCRdb's table, derived via immunoSEQ multiplex PCR, lists solely in-frame clones and lacks some. The sample records 80,000 or so clones, 85% to 95% being singletons. Sequencing was performed on blood. The receptors stem from a woman aged 60 to 75 in good health.

This clone was observed a single time. The chain employs TRBV6-6 and TRBJ1-2; D remains unclear. V was clipped by 5 bases and J by 4 bases, with 17 bases between them. Germline values: CDR1 MNHNY, CDR2 SVGAGI (reference sequence). The CDR3 contains 15 residues. The CDR3 DNA reads TGTGCCAGCAGTCAGCGACCATCACTGGGCTATGGCTACACCTTC. Amino acid sequence: CASSQRPSLGYGYTF.

V gene TRBV19 combines with J gene TRBJ2-1; tentative D call: TRBD1 (7 bases). This CDR3 contains 13 residues. The germline CDR1 and CDR2 sequences are LNHDA and SQIVND (reference sequence). V was shortened by 4 bases and J by 13 bases, with 17 bases between the two germline ends. CDR3 coding DNA: TGTGCCAGTAGTACGTCAGGGGGGCAGATACAGTTCTTC. This codes for CASSTSGGQIQFF.

The J gene is TRBJ2-5, the V gene TRBV20-1; 13 nucleotides line up with TRBD2. The length of the CDR3 is 15 residues. J lost 3 bases, V lost 3 bases, and 4 bases had no gene match. From germline, CDR1 is DFQATT and CDR2 SNEGSKA (reference sequence). DNA for the CDR3: TGCAGTGCTAGTGGTACTAGCGGGAGGGAAGAGACCCAGTACTTC. This translates into CSASGTSGREETQYF.

The V and J genes are TRBV30 and TRBJ2-1, with D perhaps TRBD1 (6 bases). The germline V gene encodes CDR1 GTSNPN and CDR2 SVGIG (reference sequence). The CDR3 length is 14 residues. Trimming took 2 bases from V and 4 from J, leaving 12 bases between them. This CDR3 reads CAWSNRVEYNEQFF. The CDR3 coding sequence is TGTGCCTGGAGTAACAGGGTGGAGTACAATGAGCAGTTCTTC.

The rearrangement joins TRBV29-1 to TRBJ2-2; TRBD2 matches at 16 bases. The CDR3 has 20 amino acids. Germline loops: CDR1 SQVTM, CDR2 ANQGSEA. V lost 6 bases, J lost 5 bases, and 18 bases stayed unmatched. The DNA for the CDR3 is TGCAGCGTGGTTGGAGCACCGGGACTAGCGGGAGGGTGGTCTACCGGGGAGCTGTTTTTT. Its translation: CSVVGAPGLAGGWSTGELFF.

The CDR3 DNA reads as TGTGCCAGCAGCAAGCAAGGACAGTCCACAGATACGCAGTATTTT. Translated: CASSKQGQSTDTQYF. J is TRBJ2-3 and V is TRBV7-9, with D possibly being TRBD1 (6 bases). V lost 5 bases, J lost 2 bases, and 14 bases lay in between. From germline, CDR1 is SEHNR and CDR2 FQNEAQ (reference sequence). The CDR3 covers 15 residues. Drawing the rest from reference TRBV7-9 and TRBJ2-3, the complete variable domain is DTGVSQNPRHKITKRGQNVTFRCDPISEHNRLYWYRQTLGQGPEFLTYFQNEAQLEKSRLLSDRFSAERPKGSFSTLEIQRTEQGDSAMYLCASSKQGQSTDTQYFGPGTRLTVL.

The chain carries TRBV19 and TRBJ1-4; 10 bases map to TRBD1. Germline CDR1 reads LNHDA; CDR2 reads SQIVND (reference sequence). V dropped 7 bases and J dropped 7; count of bases not matched to a gene: 3. The CDR3 runs to 13 residues. This CDR3 reads CASKDRGLEKLFF. The CDR3, as DNA: TGTGCCAGTAAAGACAGGGGGCTTGAAAAACTGTTTTTT.

CDR3 residues: CASSPGGTGGYGYTF. The CDR3 coding sequence is TGTGCCAGCTCACCAGGCGGGACGGGGGGCTATGGCTACACCTTC. The chain joins TRBV18 to TRBJ1-2, with TRBD1 as a possible D gene (5 bases). The CDR3 has 15 residues. The V gene's germline CDR1 is KGHSH and CDR2 LQKENI. V lost 2 bases, J lost 4 bases, and 14 bases lay in between.

V gene TRBV5-1 combines with J gene TRBJ1-5; 8 nucleotides line up with TRBD1. This CDR3 has 15 amino acids. V was pared by 2 bases and J by 5 bases, with 6 bases of the junction left unmatched. Germline V gives CDR1 SGHRS, CDR2 YFSETQ. The CDR3 here is CASSLNGQGHQPQHF. The CDR3 coding sequence is TGCGCCAGCAGCTTAAATGGACAGGGACATCAGCCCCAGCATTTT.

V usage is TRBV2 and J usage is TRBJ1-5, with D tentatively TRBD1 (5 bases). The CDR3 length is 14 residues. Germline V gene lookup returns CDR1 SNHLY and CDR2 FYNNEI. V lost 8 bases, J lost 0 bases, and 11 bases lay in between. The CDR3 region has the DNA TGTGCCAGCGTGGGACTCAATAGCAATCAGCCCCAGCATTTT. Its protein product is CASVGLNSNQPQHF.

This chain uses TRBV29-1 with TRBJ2-1, with D possibly TRBD2 on 6 matching bases. The CDR3 is made up of 17 amino acids. CDR1 and CDR2 (germline): SQVTM, ANQGSEA. The V gene lost 6 bases and the J gene lost 2 bases, with 23 bases spanning the gap. In nucleotides, the CDR3 is TGCAGCGTCATCCCGCCCGGGAGTGGAGTTACCTACAATGAGCAGTTCTTC. It codes for CSVIPPGSGVTYNEQFF.

This chain connects TRBV6-5 to TRBJ2-5; TRBD2 agrees at 13 bases. The germline V gene encodes CDR1 MNHEY and CDR2 SVGAGI. This CDR3 spans 15 amino acids. Unmatched junction bases numbered 4, after V lost 5 bases and J lost 4 bases. The CDR3 DNA is TGTGCCAGCAGTCCGGGACTAGCGGGGATAGAGACCCAGTACTTC. Translating it yields CASSPGLAGIETQYF.

The V and J genes are TRBV3-1 (or the pseudogene TRBV3-2) and TRBJ1-5, with a possible D match to TRBD1 (6 bases). The CDR3 is made up of 13 amino acids. V was pared by 0 bases and J by 9 bases, with 9 bases between. Germline V gene sequence: CDR1 LGHDT, CDR2 YNNKEL (reference sequence). CDR3 nucleotide sequence: TGTGCCAGCAGCCAAGAGGGGGCACTGCCCCAGCATTTT. Translation gives CASSQEGALPQHF.

J is TRBJ2-3 and V is TRBV30; perhaps TRBD2 as D (5 bases). This CDR3 is 13 amino acids long. V was shortened by 2 bases and J by 8 bases, with 14 bases between the two germline ends. Germline assignment: CDR1 GTSNPN and CDR2 SVGIG (reference sequence). CDR3 in DNA: TGTGCCTGGAGTTTTACGGGGTTGGGTACGCAGTATTTT. Translated, it gives CAWSFTGLGTQYF.

The V gene is TRBV28, the J gene TRBJ2-5; D gene ambiguous. Trimming left V 4 bases short and J 2 bases short, with 14 bases between. Germline V gives CDR1 MDHEN, CDR2 SYDVKM. This CDR3 contains 15 residues. The CDR3 spells CASSSPRERQETQYF. The DNA of the CDR3 is TGTGCCAGCAGTTCCCCCCGCGAGAGACAAGAGACCCAGTACTTC.

In its sample, this clone was seen a few times. V and J are TRBV11-2 and TRBJ2-2; D uncertain. The V end lost 0 bases, the J end lost 8 bases, and 7 bases lay between the germline ends. The germline V gene encodes CDR1 SGHAT and CDR2 FQNNGV. The CDR3 length is 13 residues. CDR3 sequence reads: CASSLESRGELFF. CDR3 in DNA: TGTGCCAGCAGCTTAGAATCGAGGGGGGAGCTGTTTTTT.